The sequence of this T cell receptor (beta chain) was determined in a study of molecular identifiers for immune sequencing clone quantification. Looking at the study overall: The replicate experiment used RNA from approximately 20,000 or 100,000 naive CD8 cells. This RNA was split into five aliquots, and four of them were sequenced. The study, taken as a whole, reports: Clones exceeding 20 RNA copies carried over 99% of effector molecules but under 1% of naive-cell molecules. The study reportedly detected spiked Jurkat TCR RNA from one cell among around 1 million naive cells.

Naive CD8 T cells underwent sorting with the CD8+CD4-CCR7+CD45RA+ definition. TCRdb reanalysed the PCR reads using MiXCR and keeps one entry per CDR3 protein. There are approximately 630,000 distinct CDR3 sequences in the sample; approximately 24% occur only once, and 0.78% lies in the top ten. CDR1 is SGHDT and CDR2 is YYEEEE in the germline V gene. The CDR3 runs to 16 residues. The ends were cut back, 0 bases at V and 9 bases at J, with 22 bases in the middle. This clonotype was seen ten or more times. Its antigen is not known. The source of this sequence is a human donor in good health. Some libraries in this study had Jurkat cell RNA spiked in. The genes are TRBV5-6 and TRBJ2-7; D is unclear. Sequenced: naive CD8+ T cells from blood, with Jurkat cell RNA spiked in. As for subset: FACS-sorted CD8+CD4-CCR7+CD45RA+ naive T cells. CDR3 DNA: TGTGCCAGCAGCTTGGTTTCGGGCTACTTGGGAAGCGTGCAGTACTTC. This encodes CASSLVSGYLGSVQYF.